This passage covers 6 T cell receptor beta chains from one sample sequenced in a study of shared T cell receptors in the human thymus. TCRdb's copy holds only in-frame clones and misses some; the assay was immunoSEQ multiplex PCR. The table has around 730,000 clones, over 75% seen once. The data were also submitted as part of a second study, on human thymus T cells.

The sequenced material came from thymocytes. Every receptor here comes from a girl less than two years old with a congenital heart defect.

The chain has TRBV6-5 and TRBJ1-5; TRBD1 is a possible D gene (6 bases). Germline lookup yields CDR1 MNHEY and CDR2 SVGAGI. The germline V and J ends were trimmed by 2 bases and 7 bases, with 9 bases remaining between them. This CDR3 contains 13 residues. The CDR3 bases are TGTGCCAGCAGTTACATGAGGGGGCAGCCCCAGCATTTT. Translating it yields CASSYMRGQPQHF.

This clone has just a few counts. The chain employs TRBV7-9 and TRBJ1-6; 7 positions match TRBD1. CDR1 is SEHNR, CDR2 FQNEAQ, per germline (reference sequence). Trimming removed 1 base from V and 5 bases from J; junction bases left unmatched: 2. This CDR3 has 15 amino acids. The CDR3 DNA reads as TGTGCCAGCAGCTTAGAGGACAGGAATAATTCACCCCTCCACTTT. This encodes CASSLEDRNNSPLHF.

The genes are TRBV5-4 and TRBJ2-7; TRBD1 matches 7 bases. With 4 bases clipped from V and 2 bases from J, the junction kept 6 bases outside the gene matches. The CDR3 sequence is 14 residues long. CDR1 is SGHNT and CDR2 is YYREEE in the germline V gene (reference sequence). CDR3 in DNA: TGTGCCAGCAGCCCCGGGCAGGGGGCCTACGAGCAGTACTTC. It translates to CASSPGQGAYEQYF.

The CDR3 DNA follows: TGTGCCAGCAGCTTAGAACCACCTGACAGGCGGAAGACCTACGAGCAGTACTTC. Protein product: CASSLEPPDRRKTYEQYF. V usage is TRBV7-3 and J usage is TRBJ2-7; D possibly corresponds to TRBD1 (6 bases). There are 18 residues in the CDR3. The V and J ends lost 2 bases and 2 bases respectively, with 22 bases between them. Germline lookup yields CDR1 SGHTA and CDR2 FQGTGA.

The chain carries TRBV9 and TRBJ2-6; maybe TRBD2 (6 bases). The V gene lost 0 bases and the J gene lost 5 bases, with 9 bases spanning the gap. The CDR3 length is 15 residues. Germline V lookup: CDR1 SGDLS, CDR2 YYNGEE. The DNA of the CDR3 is TGTGCCAGCAGCGTAGTTAGGGACTGGGCCAACGTCCTGACTTTC. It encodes CASSVVRDWANVLTF.

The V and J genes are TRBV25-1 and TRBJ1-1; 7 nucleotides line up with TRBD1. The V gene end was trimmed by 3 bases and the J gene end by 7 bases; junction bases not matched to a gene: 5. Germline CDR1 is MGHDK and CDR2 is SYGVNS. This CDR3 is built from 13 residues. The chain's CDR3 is CASSDTGVGEAFF. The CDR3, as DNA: TGTGCCAGCAGTGACACAGGGGTTGGTGAAGCTTTCTTT.